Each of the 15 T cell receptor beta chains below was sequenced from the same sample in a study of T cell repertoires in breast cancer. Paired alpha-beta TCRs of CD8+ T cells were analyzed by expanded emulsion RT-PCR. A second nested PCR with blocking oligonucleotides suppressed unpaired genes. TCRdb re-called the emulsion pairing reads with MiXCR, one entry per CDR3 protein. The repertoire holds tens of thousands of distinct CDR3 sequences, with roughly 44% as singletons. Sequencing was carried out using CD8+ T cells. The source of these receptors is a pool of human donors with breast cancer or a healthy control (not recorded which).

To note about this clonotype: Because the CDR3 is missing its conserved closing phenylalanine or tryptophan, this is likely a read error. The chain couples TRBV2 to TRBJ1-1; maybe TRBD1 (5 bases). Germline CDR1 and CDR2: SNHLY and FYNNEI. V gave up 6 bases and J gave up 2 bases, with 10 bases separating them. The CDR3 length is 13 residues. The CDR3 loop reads CASSLDTNTEAFS. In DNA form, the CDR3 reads TGTGCCAGCAGCCTGGACACAAACACTGAAGCTTTCTCT.

CDR3 bases: TGTGCCAGCAGTAACGGACTTTTAGCCAAAAACATTCAGTACTTC. It encodes CASSNGLLAKNIQYF. The V and J genes are TRBV28 and TRBJ2-4; D is possibly TRBD2 (5 bases). V was shortened by 5 bases and J by 0 bases, with 11 bases between the two germline ends. Germline CDR1 MDHEN, CDR2 SYDVKM. The CDR3 totals 15 residues.

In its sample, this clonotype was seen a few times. CDR3 in DNA: TGTGCCAGTAGTCGCGGGACTAGCGGACTCTACAATGAGCAGTTCTTC. Its protein product is CASSRGTSGLYNEQFF. This chain uses TRBV19 with TRBJ2-1, with 11 bases aligning to TRBD2. Germline V gene data show CDR1 as LNHDA and CDR2 as SQIVND (reference sequence). The V gene end was trimmed by 5 bases and the J gene end by 3 bases; junction bases not matched to a gene: 6. CDR3 length: 16 amino acids.

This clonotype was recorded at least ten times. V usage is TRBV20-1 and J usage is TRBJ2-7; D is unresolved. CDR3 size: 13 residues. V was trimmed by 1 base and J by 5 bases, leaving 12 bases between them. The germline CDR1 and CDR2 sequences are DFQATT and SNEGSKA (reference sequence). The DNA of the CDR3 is TGCAGTGCTAGAGGCAGTTTCCCAGACGAGCAGTACTTC. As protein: CSARGSFPDEQYF.

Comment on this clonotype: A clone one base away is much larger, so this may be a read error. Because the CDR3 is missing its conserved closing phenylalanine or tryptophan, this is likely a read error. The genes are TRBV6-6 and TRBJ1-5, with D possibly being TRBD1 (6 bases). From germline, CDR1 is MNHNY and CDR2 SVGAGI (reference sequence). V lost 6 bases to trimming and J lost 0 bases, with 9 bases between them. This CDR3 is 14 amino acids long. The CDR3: CASRGAGSNQPQHL. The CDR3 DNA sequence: TGTGCCAGCAGGGGGGCAGGTAGCAATCAGCCCCAGCATCTT.

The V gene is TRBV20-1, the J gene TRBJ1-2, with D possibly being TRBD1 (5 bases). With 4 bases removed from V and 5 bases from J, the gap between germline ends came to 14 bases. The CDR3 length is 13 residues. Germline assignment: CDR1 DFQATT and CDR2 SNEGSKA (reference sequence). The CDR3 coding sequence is TGCAGTGCTACTCATCGGGGGGGATATGGCTACACCTTC. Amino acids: CSATHRGGYGYTF.

CDR3 in DNA: TGTGCCAGTAGGGACGACTGGAGCAATCAGCCCCAGCATTTT. Amino acid sequence: CASRDDWSNQPQHF. This chain uses TRBV19 with TRBJ1-5; D call uncertain. The CDR3 spans 14 residues. Germline V gives CDR1 LNHDA, CDR2 SQIVND (reference sequence). The V end lost 6 bases, the J end lost 1 base, and 10 bases lay between the germline ends.

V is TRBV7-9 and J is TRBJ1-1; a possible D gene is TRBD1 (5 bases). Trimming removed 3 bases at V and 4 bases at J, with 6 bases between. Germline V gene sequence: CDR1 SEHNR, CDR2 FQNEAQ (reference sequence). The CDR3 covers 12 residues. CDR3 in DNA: TGTGCCAGCAGCTTGGGGGTCACTGAAGCTTTCTTT. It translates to CASSLGVTEAFF.

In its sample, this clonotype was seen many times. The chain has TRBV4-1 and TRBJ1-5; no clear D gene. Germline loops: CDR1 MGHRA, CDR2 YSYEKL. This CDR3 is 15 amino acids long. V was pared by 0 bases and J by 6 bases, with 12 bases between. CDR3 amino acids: CASSQDGEGGQPQHF. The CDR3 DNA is TGCGCCAGCAGCCAAGATGGGGAGGGTGGTCAGCCCCAGCATTTT.

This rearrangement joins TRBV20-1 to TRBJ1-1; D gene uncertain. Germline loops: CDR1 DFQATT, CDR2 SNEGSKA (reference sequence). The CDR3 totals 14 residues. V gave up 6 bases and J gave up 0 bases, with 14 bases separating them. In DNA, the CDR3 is TGCAGTGCGCTAGCGGTGTATGTGAACACTGAAGCTTTCTTT. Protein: CSALAVYVNTEAFF.

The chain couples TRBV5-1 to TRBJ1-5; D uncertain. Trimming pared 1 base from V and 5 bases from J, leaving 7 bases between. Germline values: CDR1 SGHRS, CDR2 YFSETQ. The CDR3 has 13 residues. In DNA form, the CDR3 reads TGCGCCAGCAGCTTGACGGTTGATCAGCCCCAGCATTTT. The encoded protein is CASSLTVDQPQHF.

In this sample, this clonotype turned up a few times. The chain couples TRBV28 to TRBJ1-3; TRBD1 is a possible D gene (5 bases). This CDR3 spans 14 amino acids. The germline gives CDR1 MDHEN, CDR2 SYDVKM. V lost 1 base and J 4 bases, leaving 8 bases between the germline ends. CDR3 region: CASSLSGAGNTIYF. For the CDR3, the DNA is TGTGCCAGCAGTTTATCTGGGGCCGGAAACACCATATATTTT. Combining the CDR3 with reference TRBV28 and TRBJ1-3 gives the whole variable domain DVKVTQSSRYLVKRTGEKVFLECVQDMDHENMFWYRQDPGLGLRLIYFSYDVKMKEKGDIPEGYSVSREKKERFSLILESASTNQTSMYLCASSLSGAGNTIYFGEGSWLTVV.

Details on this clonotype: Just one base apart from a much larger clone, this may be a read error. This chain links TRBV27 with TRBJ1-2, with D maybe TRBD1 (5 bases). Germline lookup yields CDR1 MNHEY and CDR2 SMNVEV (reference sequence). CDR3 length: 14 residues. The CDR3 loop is CASSRGRDFDGYAF. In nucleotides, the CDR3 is TGTGCCAGCAGCCGAGGCAGGGATTTCGATGGCTACGCCTTC.

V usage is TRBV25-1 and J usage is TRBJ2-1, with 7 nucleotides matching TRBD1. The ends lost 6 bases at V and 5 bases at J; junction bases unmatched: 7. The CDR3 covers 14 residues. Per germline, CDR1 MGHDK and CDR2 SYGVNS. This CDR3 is CASRQGWSDNEQFF. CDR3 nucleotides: TGTGCCAGCAGACAGGGGTGGAGCGACAATGAGCAGTTCTTC.

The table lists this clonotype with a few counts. This chain's CDR3 is CATSGAGGRSGEFF. The CDR3 DNA reads TGTGCCACCAGTGGCGCGGGAGGGAGGTCGGGGGAGTTCTTC. The chain employs TRBV24-1 and TRBJ2-1; 9 bases line up with TRBD2. The CDR3 is 14 amino acids. V was clipped by 5 bases and J by 14 bases; unmatched bases: 12. Germline V CDR1 and CDR2: KGHDR, SFDVKD.